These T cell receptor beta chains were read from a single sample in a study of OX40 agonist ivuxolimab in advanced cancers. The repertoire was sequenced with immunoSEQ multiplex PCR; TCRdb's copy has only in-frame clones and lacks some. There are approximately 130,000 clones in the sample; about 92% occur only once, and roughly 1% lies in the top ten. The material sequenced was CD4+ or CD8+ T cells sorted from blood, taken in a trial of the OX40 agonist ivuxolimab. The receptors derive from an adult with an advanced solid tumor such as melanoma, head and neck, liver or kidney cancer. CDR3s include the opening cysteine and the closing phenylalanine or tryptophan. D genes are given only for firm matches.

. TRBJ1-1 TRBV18 TGTGCCAGCTCACCTTCCGGGGACACTGAAGCTTTCTTT CASSPSGDTEAFF
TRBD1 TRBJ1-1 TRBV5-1 TGCGCCAGCAGGTTAGACAGGGAGACTGAAGCTTTCTTT CASRLDRETEAFF
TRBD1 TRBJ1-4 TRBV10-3 TGTGCCATCAGACAGGGACAGTCTAATGAAAAACTGTTTTTT CAIRQGQSNEKLFF
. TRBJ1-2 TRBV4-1 TGCGCCAGCAGCCCTGTTCATGACCGAAAAGCTAACTATGGCTACACCTTC CASSPVHDRKANYGYTF
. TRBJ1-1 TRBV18 TGTGCCAGCTCGCGGGTTATGAACACTGAAGCTTTCTTT CASSRVMNTEAFF
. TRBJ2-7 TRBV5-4 TGTGCCAGCAGCCCCACAGGTACCTACGAGCAGTACTTC CASSPTGTYEQYF
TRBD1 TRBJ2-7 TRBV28 TGTGCCAGCAGCCCGGGACAGGTCATCTACGAGCAGTACTTC CASSPGQVIYEQYF
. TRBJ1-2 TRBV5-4 TGTGCCAGCAGCCCGGGGGCAGGGATTAACTATGGCTACACCTTC CASSPGAGINYGYTF
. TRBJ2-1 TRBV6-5 TGTGCCAGCAGCCGTACTTCTTGGGGGAGCGATGAGCAGTTCTTC CASSRTSWGSDEQFF
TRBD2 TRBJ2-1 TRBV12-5 TGTGCTAGTGGTTATCTAGCGGGGGCCCCCTACAATGAGCAGTTCTTC CASGYLAGAPYNEQFF
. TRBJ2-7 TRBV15 TGTGCCACCAGCAGAGATGAAGGGAACTACGAGCAGTACTTC CATSRDEGNYEQYF
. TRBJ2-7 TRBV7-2 TGCGCCAGCAGCCAAGAAGGATACGGGTCCGGCTCCTACGAGCAGTACTTC CASSQEGYGSGSYEQYF
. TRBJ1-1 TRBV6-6 TGTGCCCACAACCCACGGCAGGGCATTGAAGCTTTCTTT CAHNPRQGIEAFF
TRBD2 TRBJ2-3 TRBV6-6 TGTGCCAGCAAAGTGGGGAGGGGCACAGATACGCAGTATTTT CASKVGRGTDTQYF
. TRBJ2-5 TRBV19 TGTGCCAGTGCCCTCTCAGGATACCAAGAGACCCAGTACTTC CASALSGYQETQYF
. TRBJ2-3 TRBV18 TGTGCCAGCTCACCACCGGCGAACACAGATACGCAGTATTTT CASSPPANTDTQYF
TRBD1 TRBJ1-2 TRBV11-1 TGTGCCAGCAGCTTACGACAGGGGAACTATGGCTACACCTTC CASSLRQGNYGYTF